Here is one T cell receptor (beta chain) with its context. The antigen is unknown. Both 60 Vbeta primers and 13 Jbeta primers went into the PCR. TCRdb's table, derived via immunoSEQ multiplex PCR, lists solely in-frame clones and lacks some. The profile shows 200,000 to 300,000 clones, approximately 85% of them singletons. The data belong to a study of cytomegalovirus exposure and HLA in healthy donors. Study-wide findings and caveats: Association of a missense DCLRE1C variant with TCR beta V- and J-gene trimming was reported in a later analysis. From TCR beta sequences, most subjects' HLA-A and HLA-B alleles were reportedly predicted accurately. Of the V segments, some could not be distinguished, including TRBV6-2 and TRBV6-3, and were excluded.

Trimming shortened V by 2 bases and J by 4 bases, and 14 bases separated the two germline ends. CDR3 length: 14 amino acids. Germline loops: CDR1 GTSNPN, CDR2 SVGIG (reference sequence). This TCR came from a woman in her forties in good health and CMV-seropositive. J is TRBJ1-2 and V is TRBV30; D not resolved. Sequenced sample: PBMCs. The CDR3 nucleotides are TGTGCCTGGAGTTTATCCGAGACTACCTATGGCTACACCTTC. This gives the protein CAWSLSETTYGYTF.